Listed below are T cell receptor beta chains from one sample, sequenced in a study of blood T cells in healthy people across ages. TCRdb re-called the 5' RACE reads with MiXCR, one entry per CDR3 protein. The repertoire holds roughly 1.9 million distinct CDR3 sequences, with around 42% as singletons. Specimen: blood. These receptors were obtained from a human donor in good health. Each CDR3 is given with its conserved first and last residue. The order of the fields is V gene, J gene, clone size, D gene, CDR3 DNA, CDR3 protein. A D gene is named only where the DNA matches it firmly. Part of the rows lack a size; the others show once, few, many or a class for expanded clones.

V: TRBV7-2
J: TRBJ2-5
size: -
D: -
DNA: TGTGCCAGCAGCGCGAACCAAGGCGGGACCCAGTACTTC
CDR3: CASSANQGGTQYF

V: TRBV7-9
J: TRBJ2-1
size: -
D: -
DNA: TGTGCCAGCAGCTCAGTCAATGGGCAGTTCTTC
CDR3: CASSSVNGQFF

V: TRBV5-6
J: TRBJ1-2
size: -
D: TRBD1
DNA: TGTGCCAGCAGCTCTGACGACAGGGTGTATGGCTACACCTTC
CDR3: CASSSDDRVYGYTF

V: TRBV29-1
J: TRBJ1-2
size: many
D: TRBD1
DNA: TGCAGCGTTTCAGGGGGCTTGAACTATGGCTACACCTTC
CDR3: CSVSGGLNYGYTF

V: TRBV6-5
J: TRBJ2-5
size: few
D: TRBD2
DNA: TGTGCCAGCACCCTTTACCCCGGACTAGCTATAGAGACCCAGTACTTC
CDR3: CASTLYPGLAIETQYF

V: TRBV4-1
J: TRBJ1-2
size: many
D: TRBD1
DNA: TGCGCCAGCAGCCCCGGACAGGGAGGACGAATTGGCTACACCTTC
CDR3: CASSPGQGGRIGYTF

V: TRBV5-5
J: TRBJ2-1
size: few
D: TRBD1
DNA: TGTGCCAGCAGCTTGGAGATAACAGGGGGCTCCTACAATGAGCAGTTCTTC
CDR3: CASSLEITGGSYNEQFF

V: TRBV12-3/TRBV12-4
J: TRBJ1-2
size: few
D: -
DNA: TGTGCCAGCAGCCCCGCGTCGTTCGGCTACACCTTC
CDR3: CASSPASFGYTF

V: TRBV20-1
J: TRBJ1-5
size: -
D: TRBD1
DNA: TGCAGTGCTAGAGCCCGGACAGGGCATCAGCCCCAGCATTTT
CDR3: CSARARTGHQPQHF

V: TRBV5-1
J: TRBJ1-2
size: -
D: -
DNA: TGCGCCAGCAGCTTGGCCTCCAGGCCGGGCTACACCTTC
CDR3: CASSLASRPGYTF

V: TRBV9
J: TRBJ1-1
size: -
D: -
DNA: TGTGCCAGCAGCGCGGTCGCCACTGAAGCTTTCTTT
CDR3: CASSAVATEAFF

V: TRBV7-2
J: TRBJ1-1
size: few
D: -
DNA: TGTGCCAGCAGCTTGGGGCGGGGGGGGCGCACTGAAGCTTTCTTT
CDR3: CASSLGRGGRTEAFF

V: TRBV6-2/TRBV6-3
J: TRBJ2-6
size: -
D: TRBD1
DNA: TGTGCCAGCAGCGTGGGACAGGGACTGGCTGAGGCCAACGTCCTGACTTTC
CDR3: CASSVGQGLAEANVLTF

V: TRBV7-8
J: TRBJ1-1
size: many
D: -
DNA: TGTGCCAGCAGCTTAATAGGAAACACTGAAGCTTTCTTT
CDR3: CASSLIGNTEAFF

V: TRBV4-1
J: TRBJ2-5
size: -
D: -
DNA: TGCGCCAGCAGTAAATGGGCAGGCCAAGAGACCCAGTACTTC
CDR3: CASSKWAGQETQYF

V: TRBV7-9
J: TRBJ1-5
size: -
D: -
DNA: TGTGCCACCAGAACAGCTAATCAGCCCCAGCATTTT
CDR3: CATRTANQPQHF

V: TRBV28
J: TRBJ2-7
size: -
D: -
DNA: TGTGCCAGCAGACCGCTGGATCACCGATTCCCCTACGAGCAGTACTTC
CDR3: CASRPLDHRFPYEQYF

V: TRBV20-1
J: TRBJ1-2
size: -
D: -
DNA: TGCAGTGCTAGAGGAGTTAATGGCTACACCTTC
CDR3: CSARGVNGYTF

V: TRBV5-6
J: TRBJ2-1
size: few
D: -
DNA: TGTGCCAGCAGACCGAGTCCGGGCCGCTTAAGTGAGCAGTTCTTC
CDR3: CASRPSPGRLSEQFF

V: TRBV4-1
J: TRBJ2-1
size: -
D: TRBD2
DNA: TGCGCCAGCAGCCAAGGGACTAGCGGGCTGCAGTTCTTC
CDR3: CASSQGTSGLQFF

V: TRBV7-2
J: TRBJ2-7
size: -
D: -
DNA: TGTGCCAGCAGCGCCCAGGGGGGCCGCGAGCAGTACTTC
CDR3: CASSAQGGREQYF

V: TRBV20-1
J: TRBJ1-5
size: few
D: -
DNA: TGCAGTGCTAGAGTAGGGCCGAATCAGCCCCAGCATTTT
CDR3: CSARVGPNQPQHF

V: TRBV20-1
J: TRBJ1-2
size: few
D: -
DNA: TGCAGTGCTGACAACCTTCGGGGAAGTGGGTATGGCTACACCTTC
CDR3: CSADNLRGSGYGYTF

V: TRBV10-3
J: TRBJ2-5
size: few
D: -
DNA: TGTGCCATCAGTGAGATGGACTCCCAAGGGACCCAGTACTTC
CDR3: CAISEMDSQGTQYF

V: TRBV29-1
J: TRBJ2-1
size: -
D: TRBD2
DNA: TGCAGCGTTGAGGGGGGGGATCCCTACAATGAGCAGTTCTTC
CDR3: CSVEGGDPYNEQFF

V: TRBV13
J: TRBJ2-1
size: -
D: TRBD2
DNA: TGTGCCAGCAGCTTAGTAGCGGGGGCCCGCTACAATGAGCAGTTCTTC
CDR3: CASSLVAGARYNEQFF

V: TRBV5-5
J: TRBJ2-1
size: -
D: -
DNA: TGTGCCAGCAGCTACCTGACAGGAGAGACCCAGTTCTTC
CDR3: CASSYLTGETQFF

V: TRBV29-1
J: TRBJ1-1
size: few
D: -
DNA: TGCAGCGTTGACAGGGAGGGCACTGAAGCTTTCTTT
CDR3: CSVDREGTEAFF

V: TRBV4-3
J: TRBJ2-1
size: -
D: -
DNA: TGCGCCAGCAGCCAAGGGCCCCAGATTGAGCAGTTCTTC
CDR3: CASSQGPQIEQFF

V: TRBV10-3
J: TRBJ2-5
size: -
D: -
DNA: TGTGCCATCAGTGAGTCTTCGGGGGAAGAGACCCAGTACTTC
CDR3: CAISESSGEETQYF

V: TRBV9
J: TRBJ1-2
size: few
D: TRBD1
DNA: TGTGCCAGCAGCGTAGCTACTGGAGGGGGCTCGCGATATGGCTACACCTTC
CDR3: CASSVATGGGSRYGYTF

V: TRBV20-1
J: TRBJ2-1
size: -
D: -
DNA: TGCAGTGCTAGAGGTCATAGGGGTAGTGCCAATGAGCAGTTCTTC
CDR3: CSARGHRGSANEQFF

V: TRBV13
J: TRBJ2-7
size: -
D: TRBD2
DNA: TGTGCCAGCAGCACGGGGGGGCAAAAGTACTTC
CDR3: CASSTGGQKYF

V: TRBV29-1
J: TRBJ2-3
size: -
D: -
DNA: TGCAGCGTCCGGGACATAAACACAGATACGCAGTATTTT
CDR3: CSVRDINTDTQYF

V: TRBV5-1
J: TRBJ1-1
size: -
D: TRBD1
DNA: TGCGCCAGCAGCTTACAGGGGGAGTGGGCTGAAGCTTTCTTT
CDR3: CASSLQGEWAEAFF

V: TRBV29-1
J: TRBJ1-1
size: -
D: -
DNA: TGCAGCTTCAAGGTACAATTGAACACTGAAGCTTTCTTT
CDR3: CSFKVQLNTEAFF

V: TRBV15
J: TRBJ2-7
size: -
D: TRBD1
DNA: TGTGCCACCAGCAGAAGCCAGGACAGGGGCCACGAGCAGTACTTC
CDR3: CATSRSQDRGHEQYF

V: TRBV6-6
J: TRBJ2-4
size: -
D: TRBD1
DNA: TGTGCCAGCAGTTACTCGGACAGGGTTAGCCATGAGCAGTACTTC
CDR3: CASSYSDRVSHEQYF

V: TRBV28
J: TRBJ2-1
size: -
D: -
DNA: TGTGCCAGCAGTTCTCTGGGTTTATACAATGAGCAGTTCTTC
CDR3: CASSSLGLYNEQFF

V: TRBV9
J: TRBJ2-3
size: -
D: TRBD2
DNA: TGTGCCAGCAGCGTACACGCGGGGGGTCTCACAGATACGCAGTATTTT
CDR3: CASSVHAGGLTDTQYF

V: TRBV11-2
J: TRBJ2-7
size: many
D: -
DNA: TGTGCCAGCAGCTTAGGAGGATCTGGCGAGCAGTACTTC
CDR3: CASSLGGSGEQYF

V: TRBV13
J: TRBJ2-7
size: many
D: -
DNA: TGTGCCAGCAGCGCATTAGGAGATCCTACCGAGCAGTACTTC
CDR3: CASSALGDPTEQYF

V: TRBV20-1
J: TRBJ1-6
size: few
D: -
DNA: TGCAGTGCTAGACTTTATTCACCCCTCCACTTT
CDR3: CSARLYSPLHF

V: TRBV30
J: TRBJ1-2
size: -
D: TRBD1
DNA: TGTGCCTGGGAGACAGGGGGCGAATTCTACACCTTC
CDR3: CAWETGGEFYTF

V: TRBV7-9
J: TRBJ2-7
size: few
D: -
DNA: TGTGCCAGCAGCTTGGCACAGGGCCTTAAATACGAGCAGTACTTC
CDR3: CASSLAQGLKYEQYF

V: TRBV20-1
J: TRBJ2-7
size: few
D: -
DNA: TGCAGTGCCCTTATGACGGGGAGATACGAGCAGTACTTC
CDR3: CSALMTGRYEQYF

V: TRBV29-1
J: TRBJ1-5
size: -
D: -
DNA: TGCAGCGTTACTCTCGACGGATTGAGCAATCAGCCCCAGCATTTT
CDR3: CSVTLDGLSNQPQHF

V: TRBV7-2
J: TRBJ2-3
size: -
D: TRBD1
DNA: TGTGCCAGCAGCCCAGGGGGTGGGATTACCGATACGCAGTATTTT
CDR3: CASSPGGGITDTQYF

V: TRBV7-9
J: TRBJ2-1
size: -
D: TRBD2
DNA: TGTGCCAGCAGCTTTGATATCTCTCTCGGGGGGGCCCCGTACAATGAGCAGTTCTTC
CDR3: CASSFDISLGGAPYNEQFF

V: TRBV30
J: TRBJ1-2
size: few
D: -
DNA: TGTGCCTGGAGTGGTAGGACCGGGGGAGGTCGCGGCTACACCTTC
CDR3: CAWSGRTGGGRGYTF

V: TRBV28
J: TRBJ2-6
size: -
D: TRBD1
DNA: TGTGCCAGCAGTCCCCACATGGGACAGGTGAACTCTGGGGCCAACGTCCTGACTTTC
CDR3: CASSPHMGQVNSGANVLTF